Sequencing of this TCR beta chain was carried out in a study of blood T cell repertoires in COVID-19. Study at large: The United States, Italy and Spain were the sources of the acute and convalescent COVID-19 samples. In each case, the material was cDNA or gDNA derived from T cells, B-cell-depleted T cells, or PBMCs.

This clone was counted a few times. CDR1 is KGHSH and CDR2 is LQKENI in the germline V gene. V was pared by 1 base and J by 5 bases, with 12 bases between. The CDR3 has 14 residues. Authors' analysis steps: From reference gene primer amplification, estimates of nucleated cell counts were derived. Using immunoSEQ multiplex PCR, the repertoire was profiled, and TCRdb retains in-frame clones only, with some absent. The V and J calls and clone size were taken over from that table, and D and trimming were inferred from the DNA. The table lists under 150,000 clones, around 80% of them singletons. Sequencing was carried out using peripheral blood. The receptor was isolated from a woman of 80 years or more with active or convalescent COVID-19. V gene TRBV18 combines with J gene TRBJ2-7; a possible D gene is TRBD1 (6 bases). CDR3 sequence reads: CASSPQAGDHEQYF. CDR3 DNA sequence: TGTGCCAGCTCACCACAGGCAGGGGATCACGAGCAGTACTTC.